These 16 T cell receptor beta chains were all obtained from the same sample, sequenced in a study of blood T cell repertoires in COVID-19. This table comes from immunoSEQ multiplex PCR, and its TCRdb copy is limited to in-frame clones, with some not included. The sample has about 210,000 clones, approximately 83% seen once; the top ten hold roughly 2.5%. The sequenced sample consisted of peripheral blood. These TCRs come from a woman aged 40-49 years with active or convalescent COVID-19.

The V gene is TRBV19, the J gene TRBJ2-1; TRBD2 might be the D (6 bases). CDR3 length: 15 residues. The V and J ends lost 7 bases and 1 base respectively, with 14 bases between them. CDR1 LNHDA and CDR2 SQIVND come from the germline V gene (reference sequence). In nucleotides, the CDR3 is TGTGCCAGTACTTACGGGGGACGATCCTACAATGAGCAGTTCTTC. Translated, it gives CASTYGGRSYNEQFF.

The table lists this clone with a few counts. The rearrangement joins TRBV27 to TRBJ1-2; TRBD1 aligns across 7 bases. The length of the CDR3 is 11 residues. After removal of 8 bases from V and 8 bases from J, the junction contained 5 bases not matched to a gene. Germline CDR1 MNHEY, CDR2 SMNVEV (reference sequence). The CDR3: CASGNRGGYTF. For the CDR3, the DNA is TGTGCCAGCGGCAACAGGGGCGGCTACACCTTC.

V and J are TRBV4-3 and TRBJ2-5; 9 bases match TRBD2. Germline assignment: CDR1 LGHNA and CDR2 YSLEER. Trimming cost V 0 bases and J 1 base; bases outside gene matches: 15. The CDR3 contains 20 residues. The DNA of the CDR3 is TGCGCCAGCAGCCAAGATCGGAGGCTAGGCGGGGGGGAAGCCCAAGAGACCCAGTACTTC. Amino acids: CASSQDRRLGGGEAQETQYF.

This clone was found a few times. CDR3 amino acids: CASSNRVGVITEAFF. CDR3 nucleotides: TGTGCCAGCAGCAACAGGGTTGGGGTTATCACTGAAGCTTTCTTT. The V and J genes are TRBV27 and TRBJ1-1; maybe TRBD1 (6 bases). The CDR3 is 15 residues long. CDR1 is MNHEY, CDR2 SMNVEV, per germline (reference sequence). Trimming took off 6 bases at V and 4 bases at J, with 18 bases between the two ends.

This clone occurred a few times. The chain combines TRBV15 with TRBJ1-1; no clear D gene. V gave up 0 bases and J gave up 3 bases, with 23 bases separating them. The CDR3 has 19 amino acids. Germline assignment: CDR1 LNHNV and CDR2 YYDKDF (reference sequence). This chain's CDR3 is CATSRDLILPPGSDTEAFF. The CDR3 DNA reads as TGTGCCACCAGCAGAGATCTCATCTTGCCGCCAGGATCGGACACTGAAGCTTTCTTT.

The genes are TRBV7-2 and TRBJ2-2; 7 nucleotides agree with TRBD1. V lost 5 bases to trimming and J lost 0 bases; unmatched junction nucleotides: 3. The CDR3 length is 15 residues. The germline V gene encodes CDR1 SGHTA and CDR2 FQGNSA. For the CDR3, the DNA is TGTGCCAGCAGCCCAACAGGGGCGAACACCGGGGAGCTGTTTTTT. Translation: CASSPTGANTGELFF.

Only one count was recorded for this clone. The gene calls are TRBV9 and TRBJ2-3; TRBD1 matches at 8 bases. The V gene end was trimmed by 4 bases and the J gene end by 1 base; junction bases not matched to a gene: 5. The germline gives CDR1 SGDLS, CDR2 YYNGEE. The CDR3 runs to 15 residues. CDR3 coding DNA: TGTGCCAGCAGCCGACAGGGGCCTCGCACAGATACGCAGTATTTT. Amino acid sequence: CASSRQGPRTDTQYF. Variable domain in full (rest from reference TRBV9 and TRBJ2-3): DSGVTQTPKHLITATGQRVTLRCSPRSGDLSVYWYQQSLDQGLQFLIQYYNGEERAKGNILERFSAQQFPDLHSELNLSSLELGDSALYFCASSRQGPRTDTQYFGPGTRLTVL.

The rearrangement links TRBV6-5 to TRBJ2-3, with 7 bases that match TRBD1. J was trimmed by 1 base and V by 5 bases; bases with no gene match: 3. CDR3 length equals 14 residues. Germline assignment: CDR1 MNHEY and CDR2 SVGAGI. The CDR3 sequence is CASSIDRGTDTQYF. CDR3 nucleotide sequence: TGTGCCAGCAGTATCGACAGGGGCACAGATACGCAGTATTTT.

V and J are TRBV5-3 and TRBJ2-5; 10 bases are shared with TRBD2. TRBV5-3 is noted as an ORF with a role that remains uncertain. Trimming cost V 0 bases and J 5 bases; bases outside gene matches: 7. There are 16 residues in the CDR3. This chain's CDR3 is CARSLVSGGAGETQYF. CDR3 DNA sequence: TGTGCCAGAAGCTTGGTGAGCGGGGGGGCCGGGGAGACCCAGTACTTC.

The CDR3 spells CASRDLGQRNTEAFF. CDR3 DNA: TGTGCCAGCAGGGACCTGGGGCAGCGGAACACTGAAGCTTTCTTT. J is TRBJ1-1 and V is TRBV6-5; TRBD1 might be the D (5 bases). The germline gives CDR1 MNHEY, CDR2 SVGAGI. This CDR3 region has 15 residues. V lost 6 bases and J 1 base, leaving 15 bases between the germline ends.

The chain employs TRBV11-2 and TRBJ2-3, with D maybe TRBD1 (5 bases). V was cut by 0 bases and J by 6 bases, with 13 bases left in between. This CDR3 is 15 amino acids long. Germline V gene sequence: CDR1 SGHAT, CDR2 FQNNGV. This CDR3 reads CASSLEVGAGDTQYF. The CDR3 DNA reads TGTGCCAGCAGCTTAGAGGTTGGGGCTGGGGATACGCAGTATTTT.

The V and J genes are TRBV3-1 (or the pseudogene TRBV3-2) and TRBJ2-1; 10 nucleotides line up with TRBD2. CDR1 and CDR2 (germline): LGHDT, YNNKEL (reference sequence). The CDR3 contains 21 residues. V was clipped by 0 bases and J by 4 bases; unmatched bases: 18. CDR3: CASSQDVGLAGVPNPYNEQFF. The CDR3 DNA reads TGTGCCAGCAGCCAAGACGTCGGTCTAGCGGGAGTCCCCAACCCTTACAATGAGCAGTTCTTC.

The chain recombines TRBV5-1 with TRBJ1-6, with TRBD1 as a possible D gene (6 bases). This CDR3 has 14 amino acids. The V and J ends lost 7 bases and 10 bases respectively, with 18 bases between them. Germline assignment: CDR1 SGHRS and CDR2 YFSETQ. CDR3 in amino acids: CASASTGLVSPLHF. CDR3 nucleotide sequence: TGCGCCAGCGCTTCTACAGGGCTAGTCTCACCCCTCCACTTT.

This clone was picked up a small number of times. Here the CDR3 DNA reads TGCGCCAGCAGCCAAGGGCTGGACAGGGCTTATGGCTACACCTTC. Its translation: CASSQGLDRAYGYTF. The chain employs TRBV4-1 and TRBJ1-2; 8 bases match TRBD1. Trimming at V came to 1 base and at J to 5 bases, leaving 6 bases not matched to a gene. The CDR3 sequence is 15 residues long. Germline values: CDR1 MGHRA, CDR2 YSYEKL.

This clone turned up a few times. Different DNA sequences within this sample yield the same CDR3. The rearrangement uses TRBV5-1 and TRBJ1-1; TRBD1 matches at 8 bases. With V trimmed by 0 bases and J by 1 base, 2 bases remained unmatched. The germline gives CDR1 SGHRS, CDR2 YFSETQ. The CDR3 extends over 15 amino acids. CDR3: CASSLEGQGNTEAFF. Here the CDR3 DNA reads TGCGCCAGCAGCTTGGAAGGACAGGGGAACACTGAAGCTTTCTTT.

This clone was found once. The V gene is TRBV3-1 (or the pseudogene TRBV3-2), the J gene TRBJ2-3; possible D gene TRBD2, 5 bases. This CDR3 comprises 13 residues. Per the germline V gene, CDR1 is LGHDT and CDR2 is YNNKEL (reference sequence). The germline V and J ends were trimmed by 4 bases and 4 bases, with 9 bases remaining between them. The CDR3 DNA follows: TGTGCCAGCAGCCCCGAGGGCCCAGATACGCAGTATTTT. Residues: CASSPEGPDTQYF.